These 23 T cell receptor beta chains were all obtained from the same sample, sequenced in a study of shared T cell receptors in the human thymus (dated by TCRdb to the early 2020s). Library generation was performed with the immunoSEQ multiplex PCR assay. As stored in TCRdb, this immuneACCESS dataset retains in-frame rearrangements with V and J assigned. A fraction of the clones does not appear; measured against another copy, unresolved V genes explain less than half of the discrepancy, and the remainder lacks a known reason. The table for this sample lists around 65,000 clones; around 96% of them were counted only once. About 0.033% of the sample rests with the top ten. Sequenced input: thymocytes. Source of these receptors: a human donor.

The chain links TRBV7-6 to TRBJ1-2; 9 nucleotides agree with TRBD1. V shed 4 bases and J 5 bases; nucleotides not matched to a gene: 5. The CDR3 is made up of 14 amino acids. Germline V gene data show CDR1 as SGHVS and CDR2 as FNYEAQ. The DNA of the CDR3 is TGTGCCAGCAGCTCGGGGACAGGGCGGTATGGCTACACCTTC. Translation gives CASSSGTGRYGYTF.

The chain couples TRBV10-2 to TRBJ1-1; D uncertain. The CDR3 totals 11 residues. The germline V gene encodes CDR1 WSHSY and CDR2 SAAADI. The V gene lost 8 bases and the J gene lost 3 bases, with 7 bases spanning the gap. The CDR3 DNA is TGCGCCAGCTTCGGGGACACTGAAGCTTTCTTT. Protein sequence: CASFGDTEAFF.

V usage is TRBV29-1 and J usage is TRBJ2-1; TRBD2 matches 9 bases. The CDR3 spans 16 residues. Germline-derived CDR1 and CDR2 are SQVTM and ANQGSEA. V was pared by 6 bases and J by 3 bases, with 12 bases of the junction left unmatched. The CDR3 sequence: CSVHSLERGDYNEQFF. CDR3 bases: TGCAGCGTCCACTCCCTAGAGCGGGGGGACTACAATGAGCAGTTCTTC.

CDR3 sequence reads: CASSLQANTEAFF. In nucleotides, the CDR3 is TGTGCCAGCAGTTTACAGGCAAACACTGAAGCTTTCTTT. This chain joins TRBV27 and TRBJ1-1; D not certain. This CDR3 is 13 amino acids long. The V gene lost 2 bases and the J gene lost 2 bases, with 6 bases spanning the gap. From germline, CDR1 is MNHEY and CDR2 SMNVEV (reference sequence).

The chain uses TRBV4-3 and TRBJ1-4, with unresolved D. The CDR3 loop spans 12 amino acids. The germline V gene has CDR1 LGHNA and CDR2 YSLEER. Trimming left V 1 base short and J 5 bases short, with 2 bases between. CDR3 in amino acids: CASSQGNEKLFF. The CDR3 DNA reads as TGCGCCAGCAGCCAAGGAAATGAAAAACTGTTTTTT.

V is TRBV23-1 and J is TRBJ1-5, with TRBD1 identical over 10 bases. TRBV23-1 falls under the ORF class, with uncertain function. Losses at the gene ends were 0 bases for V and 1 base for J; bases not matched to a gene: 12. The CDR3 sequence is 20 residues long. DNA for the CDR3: TGCGCCAGCAGTCAATCTGGAGCGGTTTGGGACAGGGGCAGCAATCAGCCCCAGCATTTT. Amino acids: CASSQSGAVWDRGSNQPQHF.

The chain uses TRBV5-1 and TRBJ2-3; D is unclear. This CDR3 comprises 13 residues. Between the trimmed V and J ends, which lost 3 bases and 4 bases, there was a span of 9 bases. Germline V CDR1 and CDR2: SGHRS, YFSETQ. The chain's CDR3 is CASSSLTADTQYF. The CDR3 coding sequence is TGCGCCAGCAGCTCTCTTACCGCAGATACGCAGTATTTT.

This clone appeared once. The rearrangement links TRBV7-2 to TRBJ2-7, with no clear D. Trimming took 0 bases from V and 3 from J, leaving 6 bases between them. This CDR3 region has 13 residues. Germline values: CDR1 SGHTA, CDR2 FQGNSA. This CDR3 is CASSLALNYEQYF. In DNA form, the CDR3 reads TGTGCCAGCAGCTTAGCCTTGAACTACGAGCAGTACTTC.

CDR3 loop: CASSLDSTDRGILVNEKLFF. CDR3 coding DNA: TGCGCCAGCAGCTTGGATTCGACGGACAGGGGGATTTTGGTTAATGAAAAACTGTTTTTT. The V call is TRBV5-1, the J call TRBJ1-4; TRBD1 matches 10 bases. The CDR3 consists of 20 residues. Germline values: CDR1 SGHRS, CDR2 YFSETQ. V gave up 0 bases and J gave up 4 bases; unmatched junction bases: 15.

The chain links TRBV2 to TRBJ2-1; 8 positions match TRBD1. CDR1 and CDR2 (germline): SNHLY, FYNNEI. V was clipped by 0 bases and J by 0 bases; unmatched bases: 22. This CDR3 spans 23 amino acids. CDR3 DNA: TGTGCCAGCAGTGAAGCGCTTATCTCGCCGGGGACAGGTCACCTATCCTCCTACAATGAGCAGTTCTTC. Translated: CASSEALISPGTGHLSSYNEQFF.

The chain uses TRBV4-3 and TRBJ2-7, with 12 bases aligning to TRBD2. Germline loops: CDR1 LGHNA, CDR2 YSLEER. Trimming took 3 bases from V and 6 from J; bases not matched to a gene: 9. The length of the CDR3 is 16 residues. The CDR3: CASSQERTSGAAEQYF. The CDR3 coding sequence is TGCGCCAGCAGCCAGGAGCGGACTAGCGGGGCGGCCGAGCAGTACTTC.

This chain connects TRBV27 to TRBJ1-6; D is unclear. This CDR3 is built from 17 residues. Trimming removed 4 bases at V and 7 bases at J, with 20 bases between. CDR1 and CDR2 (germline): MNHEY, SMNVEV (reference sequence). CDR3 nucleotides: TGTGCCAGCAGTTCCCATCAAAGACCTTCGGGGAATTCACCCCTCCACTTT. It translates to CASSSHQRPSGNSPLHF.

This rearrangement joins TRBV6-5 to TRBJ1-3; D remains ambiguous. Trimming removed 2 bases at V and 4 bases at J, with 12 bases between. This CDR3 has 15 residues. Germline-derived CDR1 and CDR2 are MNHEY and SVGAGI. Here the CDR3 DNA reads TGTGCCAGCAGTTACGGGTTATTTCCCGGAAACACCATATATTTT. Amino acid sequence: CASSYGLFPGNTIYF.

The CDR3 DNA is TGTGCCAGCAGACAAAAACCACAGGGCGGCTACACCTTC. As protein: CASRQKPQGGYTF. The chain combines TRBV27 with TRBJ1-2; perhaps TRBD1 as D (6 bases). From germline, CDR1 is MNHEY and CDR2 SMNVEV (reference sequence). V lost 6 bases and J lost 8, with 16 bases in between. CDR3 length: 13 residues.

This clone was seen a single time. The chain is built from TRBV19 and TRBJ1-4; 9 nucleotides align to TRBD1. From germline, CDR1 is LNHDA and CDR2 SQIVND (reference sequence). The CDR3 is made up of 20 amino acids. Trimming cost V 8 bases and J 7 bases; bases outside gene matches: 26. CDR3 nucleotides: TGTGCCAGTTGTGTCTGGTCACCGGGACAGGGAACTTTGTCCGTTGAAAAACTGTTTTTT. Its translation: CASCVWSPGQGTLSVEKLFF.

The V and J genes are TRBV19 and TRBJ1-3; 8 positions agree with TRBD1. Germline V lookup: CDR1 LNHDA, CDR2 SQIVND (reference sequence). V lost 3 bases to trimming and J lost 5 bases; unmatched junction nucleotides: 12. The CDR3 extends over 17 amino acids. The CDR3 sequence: CASSMGAGQGRRNTIYF. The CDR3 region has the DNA TGTGCCAGTAGTATGGGGGCCGGACAGGGTCGAAGAAACACCATATATTTT.

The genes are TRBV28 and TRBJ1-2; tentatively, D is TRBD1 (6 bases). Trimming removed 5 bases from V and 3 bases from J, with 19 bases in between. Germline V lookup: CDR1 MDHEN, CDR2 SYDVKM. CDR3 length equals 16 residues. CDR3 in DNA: TGTGCCAGCAGTCCCCAGGACAGCCCAAAGGACTATGGCTACACCTTC. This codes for CASSPQDSPKDYGYTF.

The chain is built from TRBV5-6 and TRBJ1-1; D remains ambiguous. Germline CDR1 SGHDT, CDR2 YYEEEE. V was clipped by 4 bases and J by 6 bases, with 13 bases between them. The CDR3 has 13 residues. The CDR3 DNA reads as TGTGCCAGCAGCCCGGTCCGGCACGCTGAAGCTTTCTTT. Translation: CASSPVRHAEAFF.

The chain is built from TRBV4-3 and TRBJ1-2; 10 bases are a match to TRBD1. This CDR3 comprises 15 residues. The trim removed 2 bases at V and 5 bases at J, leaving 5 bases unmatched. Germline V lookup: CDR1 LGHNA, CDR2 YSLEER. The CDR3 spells CASSQRDRGGYGYTF. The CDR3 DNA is TGCGCCAGCAGCCAACGGGACAGGGGAGGGTATGGCTACACCTTC.

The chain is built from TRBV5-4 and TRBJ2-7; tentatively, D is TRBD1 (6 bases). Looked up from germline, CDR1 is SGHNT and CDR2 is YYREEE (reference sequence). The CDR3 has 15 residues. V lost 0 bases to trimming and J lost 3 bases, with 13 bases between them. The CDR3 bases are TGTGCCAGCAGCTTGGCCAACACAGGGAACTACGAGCAGTACTTC. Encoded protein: CASSLANTGNYEQYF. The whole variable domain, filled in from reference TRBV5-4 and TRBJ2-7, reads ETGVTQSPTHLIKTRGQQVTLRCSSQSGHNTVSWYQQALGQGPQFIFQYYREEENGRGNFPPRFSGLQFPNYSSELNVNALELDDSALYLCASSLANTGNYEQYFGPGTRLTVT.

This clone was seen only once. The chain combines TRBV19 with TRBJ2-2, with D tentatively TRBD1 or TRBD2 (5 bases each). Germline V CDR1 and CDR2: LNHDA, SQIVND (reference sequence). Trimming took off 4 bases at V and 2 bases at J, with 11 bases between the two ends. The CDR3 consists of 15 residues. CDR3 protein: CASSTTGGNTGELFF. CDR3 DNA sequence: TGTGCCAGTAGTACCACAGGAGGAAACACCGGGGAGCTGTTTTTT.

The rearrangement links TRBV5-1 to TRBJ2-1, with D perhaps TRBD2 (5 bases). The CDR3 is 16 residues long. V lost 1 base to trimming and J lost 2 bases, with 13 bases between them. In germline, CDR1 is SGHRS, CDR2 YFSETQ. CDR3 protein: CASSLIARAAYNEQFF. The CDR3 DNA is TGCGCCAGCAGCTTGATCGCGCGGGCCGCCTACAATGAGCAGTTCTTC. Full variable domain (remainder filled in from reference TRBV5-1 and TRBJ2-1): KAGVTQTPRYLIKTRGQQVTLSCSPISGHRSVSWYQQTPGQGLQFLFEYFSETQRNKGNFPGRFSGRQFSNSRSEMNVSTLELGDSALYLCASSLIARAAYNEQFFGPGTRLTVL.

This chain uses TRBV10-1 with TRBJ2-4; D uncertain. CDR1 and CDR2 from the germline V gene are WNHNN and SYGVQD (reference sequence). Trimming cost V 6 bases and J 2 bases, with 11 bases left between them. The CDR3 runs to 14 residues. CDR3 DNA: TGCGCCAGCAGACCCGACGGGTCCAAAAACATTCAGTACTTC. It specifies CASRPDGSKNIQYF.